These 30 T cell receptor beta chains share one sample of origin, sequenced in a study of cytomegalovirus exposure and HLA in healthy donors (TCRdb year 2017). The library was generated by the immunoSEQ multiplex PCR assay. The multiplex PCR relied on a mix of 60 forward primers for TCR Vbeta segments and 13 reverse primers for TCR Jbeta segments. TCRdb re-hosts the immuneACCESS table, in-frame sequences only. Its copies lack some clones; in the studies checked, an unresolved V gene accounts for under half of them, and the cause for the rest is not known. A total of under 150,000 clones appear in this sample, around four fifths of them only once. The ten largest clonotypes hold approximately 0.93% of the sample. Sequenced sample: PBMCs. The source is a human donor in good health.

The chain has TRBV28 and TRBJ1-2; 8 nucleotides line up with TRBD1. Germline V lookup: CDR1 MDHEN, CDR2 SYDVKM. This CDR3 is 14 amino acids long. The V gene end was trimmed by 3 bases and the J gene end by 7 bases; junction bases not matched to a gene: 7. CDR3 sequence reads: CASSFEETGAGYTF. The CDR3 DNA follows: TGTGCCAGCAGTTTCGAGGAGACAGGGGCTGGCTACACCTTC.

The V and J genes are TRBV6-1 and TRBJ2-4; 7 positions match TRBD1. Trimming cost V 5 bases and J 0 bases; bases outside gene matches: 4. CDR1 and CDR2 from the germline V gene are MNHNS and SASEGT. The CDR3 is 15 amino acids. The CDR3 sequence: CASSQDRVAKNIQYF. The CDR3 DNA follows: TGTGCCAGCAGTCAAGACAGGGTAGCCAAAAACATTCAGTACTTC.

Only one count was recorded for this clone. The chain employs TRBV28 and TRBJ1-2; 8 positions match TRBD1. The CDR3 has 15 residues. J lost 7 bases, V lost 3 bases, and 10 bases had no gene match. In germline, CDR1 is MDHEN, CDR2 SYDVKM. CDR3 loop: CASSFQGAGSRGYTF. CDR3 DNA sequence: TGTGCCAGCAGTTTCCAGGGGGCAGGTAGTCGTGGCTACACCTTC.

In its sample, this clone was seen once. This chain connects TRBV20-1 to TRBJ1-1, with TRBD1 as a possible D gene (6 bases). Germline V gene data show CDR1 as DFQATT and CDR2 as SNEGSKA (reference sequence). V shed 5 bases and J shed 6 bases, with 10 bases lying between them. There are 11 residues in the CDR3. The DNA for the CDR3 is TGCAGTGCTCAGGGGAATTCTGAAGCTTTCTTT. Translating gives CSAQGNSEAFF.

In this sample, this clone turned up once. The chain has TRBV18 and TRBJ1-5, with D uncertain. Trimming took off 5 bases at V and 7 bases at J, with 9 bases between the two ends. From germline, CDR1 is KGHSH and CDR2 LQKENI. The CDR3 totals 12 residues. CDR3 loop: CASSKAEQPQHF. CDR3 bases: TGTGCCAGCTCAAAGGCGGAACAGCCCCAGCATTTT.

The V and J genes are TRBV7-6 and TRBJ2-3; 8 nucleotides agree with TRBD1. V dropped 5 bases and J dropped 7; count of bases not matched to a gene: 17. The CDR3 covers 17 residues. CDR1 is SGHVS and CDR2 is FNYEAQ in the germline V gene. CDR3 in DNA: TGTGCCAGCAGCCCCATAGCAGGGGGCGTATTGTTATATACGCAGTATTTT. Its translation: CASSPIAGGVLLYTQYF.

The chain recombines TRBV5-4 with TRBJ2-1; unclear D gene. In germline, CDR1 is SGHNT, CDR2 YYREEE (reference sequence). The CDR3 runs 17 residues. Trimming pared 0 bases from V and 0 bases from J, leaving 13 bases between. This CDR3 is CASSLGGTQSSYNEQFF. DNA for the CDR3: TGTGCCAGCAGCTTGGGAGGTACTCAGAGCTCCTACAATGAGCAGTTCTTC. Looking up the rest from reference TRBV5-4 and TRBJ2-1 gives the full variable domain: ETGVTQSPTHLIKTRGQQVTLRCSSQSGHNTVSWYQQALGQGPQFIFQYYREEENGRGNFPPRFSGLQFPNYSSELNVNALELDDSALYLCASSLGGTQSSYNEQFFGPGTRLTVL.

CDR3 region: CASSNFLSGATYEQYF. The CDR3 DNA follows: TGTGCCAGCAGTAATTTCCTTAGCGGGGCGACCTACGAGCAGTACTTC. This chain links TRBV2 with TRBJ2-7, with TRBD2 matching 8 bases. The CDR3 loop spans 16 amino acids. J lost 2 bases, V lost 5 bases, and 11 bases had no gene match. CDR1 is SNHLY, CDR2 FYNNEI, per germline.

The chain joins TRBV11-2 to TRBJ2-3; D is possibly TRBD1 (6 bases). CDR3 size: 14 residues. CDR1 and CDR2 (germline): SGHAT, FQNNGV. V was trimmed by 7 bases and J by 2 bases, leaving 13 bases between them. The CDR3 coding sequence is TGTGCCAGCAACCTAGGGACACTCACAGATACGCAGTATTTT. It is translated as CASNLGTLTDTQYF.

The chain couples TRBV15 to TRBJ1-6; D remains unclear. The CDR3 totals 14 residues. In germline, CDR1 is LNHNV, CDR2 YYDKDF (reference sequence). V dropped 0 bases and J dropped 8 bases, with 8 bases sitting between them. The CDR3 region has the DNA TGTGCCACCAGCAGAGATCGGGAGTATTCACCCCTCCACTTT. Translation gives CATSRDREYSPLHF. Looking up the rest from reference TRBV15 and TRBJ1-6 gives the full variable domain: DAMVIQNPRYQVTQFGKPVTLSCSQTLNHNVMYWYQQKSSQAPKLLFHYYDKDFNNEADTPDNFQSRRPNTSFCFLDIRSPGLGDTAMYLCATSRDREYSPLHFGNGTRLTVT.

Ten or more counts support this clone. Other DNA variants within this sample encode the same CDR3. V usage is TRBV18 and J usage is TRBJ2-1; 8 nucleotides match TRBD1. The CDR3 covers 14 residues. The trim removed 3 bases at V and 3 bases at J, leaving 1 base unmatched. Germline V CDR1 and CDR2: KGHSH, LQKENI. DNA for the CDR3: TGTGCCAGCTCACCCGGACAGGGCTACAATGAGCAGTTCTTC. This encodes CASSPGQGYNEQFF.

This chain links TRBV28 with TRBJ1-4; D call uncertain. This CDR3 is built from 15 residues. Germline CDR1 reads MDHEN; CDR2 reads SYDVKM. V gave up 6 bases and J gave up 7 bases, with 18 bases separating them. The CDR3 spells CASSSNTLVPEKLFF. The CDR3 DNA sequence: TGTGCCAGCAGCTCTAATACCCTAGTTCCTGAAAAACTGTTTTTT.

The V call is TRBV4-1, the J call TRBJ2-7; TRBD2 matches 9 bases. Looked up from germline, CDR1 is MGHRA and CDR2 is YSYEKL. The CDR3 loop spans 15 amino acids. Trimming cost V 6 bases and J 0 bases; bases outside gene matches: 6. CDR3 sequence reads: CASRGSGGSSYEQYF. The CDR3 DNA sequence: TGCGCCAGCAGGGGTAGCGGGGGAAGCTCCTACGAGCAGTACTTC.

J is TRBJ1-2 and V is TRBV4-2, with 8 bases fitting TRBD1. The CDR3 totals 14 residues. V trimming: 4 bases; J trimming: 5 bases; junction bases outside the gene matches: 6. Germline V gives CDR1 LGHNA, CDR2 YNFKEQ. The CDR3 is CASSPGQGGYGYTF. Here the CDR3 DNA reads TGTGCCAGCAGCCCTGGACAGGGAGGGTATGGCTACACCTTC.

The V and J genes are TRBV5-1 and TRBJ2-2; possibly TRBD1 for D (6 bases). This CDR3 spans 14 amino acids. CDR1 is SGHRS and CDR2 is YFSETQ in the germline V gene. Trimming stripped 4 bases from V and 3 bases from J, with 10 bases between. CDR3 nucleotides: TGCGCCAGCAGCCAGGACAGATACACCGGGGAGCTGTTTTTT. Protein: CASSQDRYTGELFF.

The chain links TRBV19 to TRBJ1-2; 8 nucleotides align to TRBD1. V trimming: 8 bases; J trimming: 7 bases; junction bases outside the gene matches: 12. CDR3 length equals 14 residues. The germline gives CDR1 LNHDA, CDR2 SQIVND (reference sequence). The CDR3 sequence is CASGRTGPFRGYTF. The CDR3 region has the DNA TGTGCCAGTGGGAGGACAGGGCCTTTTCGTGGCTACACCTTC.

The rearrangement uses TRBV7-2 and TRBJ1-5; 9 nucleotides agree with TRBD1. Germline V gene sequence: CDR1 SGHTA, CDR2 FQGNSA. Trimming cost V 0 bases and J 2 bases; bases outside gene matches: 5. The CDR3 runs to 17 residues. CDR3 nucleotides: TGTGCCAGCAGCTTAGCTAGCGGGACAGGGCGCAATCAGCCCCAGCATTTT. It is translated as CASSLASGTGRNQPQHF.

V gene TRBV18 combines with J gene TRBJ1-1, with 12 bases lining up with TRBD1. There are 12 residues in the CDR3. J was trimmed by 11 bases and V by 8 bases; bases with no gene match: 6. Germline assignment: CDR1 KGHSH and CDR2 LQKENI. The CDR3 DNA reads as TGTGCCAGCGACATAGGGACAGGGGGCGCTTTCTTT. Protein sequence: CASDIGTGGAFF.

The chain is built from TRBV5-8 and TRBJ1-2, with D uncertain. The V gene lost 6 bases and the J gene lost 7 bases, with 13 bases spanning the gap. The CDR3 is 12 residues long. Germline CDR1 and CDR2: SGHTS and YDEGEE. CDR3 DNA sequence: TGTGCCAGCACCCCCAGCGGGGTTGGCTACACCTTC. As protein: CASTPSGVGYTF.

A single count supports this clone. This chain uses TRBV5-1 with TRBJ2-7; 9 nucleotides line up with TRBD1. The V gene's germline CDR1 is SGHRS and CDR2 YFSETQ. V shed 5 bases, J shed 0 bases, and the junction held 3 bases outside the gene matches. The CDR3 loop spans 14 amino acids. The CDR3 loop reads CASRLTGGSYEQYF. In DNA, the CDR3 is TGCGCCAGCAGGTTGACAGGGGGCTCCTACGAGCAGTACTTC.

The table lists this clone with a count of one. The chain employs TRBV7-2 and TRBJ2-3, with unresolved D. CDR1 is SGHTA and CDR2 is FQGNSA in the germline V gene. The length of the CDR3 is 14 residues. Trimming stripped 1 base from V and 3 bases from J, with 8 bases between. The CDR3 sequence is CASSLDARTDTQYF. In DNA form, the CDR3 reads TGTGCCAGCAGCTTAGATGCTAGAACAGATACGCAGTATTTT.

V is TRBV18 and J is TRBJ1-1, with no clear D. This CDR3 is built from 13 residues. The germline gives CDR1 KGHSH, CDR2 LQKENI. V was trimmed by 1 base and J by 1 base, leaving 4 bases between them. CDR3 amino acids: CASSPLENTEAFF. Written as DNA, the CDR3 is TGTGCCAGCTCACCACTAGAGAACACTGAAGCTTTCTTT.

The DNA for the CDR3 is TGTGCCAGCAGCAATAAAACCGGGGAGCTGTTTTTT. This translates into CASSNKTGELFF. The J gene is TRBJ2-2, the V gene TRBV21-1; the table assigns TRBD2, which was not confirmed against the DNA. TRBV21-1 is shown as a pseudogene. The CDR3 is 12 amino acids.

This chain connects TRBV19 to TRBJ1-4; D ambiguous. The CDR3 loop spans 13 amino acids. Germline V lookup: CDR1 LNHDA, CDR2 SQIVND (reference sequence). Trimming removed 6 bases at V and 7 bases at J, with 12 bases between. The CDR3 sequence is CASRTGSAEKLFF. The CDR3 DNA reads TGTGCCAGTAGAACCGGGAGCGCTGAAAAACTGTTTTTT.

The chain is built from TRBV9 and TRBJ2-3; maybe TRBD1 (6 bases). The V gene's germline CDR1 is SGDLS and CDR2 YYNGEE. The CDR3 totals 18 residues. Trimming stripped 1 base from V and 2 bases from J, with 20 bases between. CDR3 amino acids: CASSVSGNKGDLTDTQYF. DNA of the CDR3: TGTGCCAGCAGCGTATCCGGAAACAAGGGGGACCTCACAGATACGCAGTATTTT.

The V call is TRBV7-8, the J call TRBJ1-1; D remains ambiguous. There are 13 residues in the CDR3. Trimming stripped 2 bases from V and 0 bases from J, with 4 bases between. The germline V gene has CDR1 SGHVS and CDR2 FQNEAQ. CDR3 residues: CASSLFMNTEAFF. The CDR3 DNA follows: TGTGCCAGCAGCTTATTTATGAACACTGAAGCTTTCTTT.

This clone occurred a few times. The genes are TRBV18 and TRBJ1-2; D gene unclear. V was pared by 3 bases and J by 4 bases, with 9 bases between. The CDR3 consists of 13 residues. Per germline, CDR1 KGHSH and CDR2 LQKENI. The CDR3 DNA reads TGTGCCAGCTCACCGGGTCAGGCCTATGGCTACACCTTC. Amino acids: CASSPGQAYGYTF.

The chain has TRBV11-2 and TRBJ1-5, with a tentative D call TRBD1 (6 bases). From germline, CDR1 is SGHAT and CDR2 FQNNGV. Between the trimmed V and J ends, which lost 5 bases and 6 bases, there was a span of 17 bases. CDR3 length: 15 amino acids. Here the CDR3 DNA reads TGTGCCAGCAGCGTACCAGGGGTTCCGGTTCAGCCCCAGCATTTT. Residues: CASSVPGVPVQPQHF.

This chain uses TRBV11-2 with TRBJ2-7; D uncertain. Looked up from germline, CDR1 is SGHAT and CDR2 is FQNNGV. CDR3 length equals 10 residues. V shed 3 bases and J shed 12 bases, with 9 bases lying between them. The DNA of the CDR3 is TGTGCCAGCAGCTTTGAGGATGTGTACTTC. Its translation: CASSFEDVYF. The full variable domain, its missing parts supplied by reference TRBV11-2 and TRBJ2-7, is EAGVAQSPRYKIIEKRQSVAFWCNPISGHATLYWYQQILGQGPKLLIQFQNNGVVDDSQLPKDRFSAERLKGVDSTLKIQPAKLEDSAVYLCASSFEDVYFGPGTRLTVT.

The chain employs TRBV28 and TRBJ1-2; D ambiguous. The CDR3 runs 12 residues. Germline CDR1 is MDHEN and CDR2 is SYDVKM. Trimming shortened V by 6 bases and J by 0 bases, and 5 bases separated the two germline ends. This CDR3 is CASRLPNYGYTF. In DNA form, the CDR3 reads TGTGCCAGCAGACTCCCTAACTATGGCTACACCTTC.